The T cell receptor beta chain described here comes from a study of STAT5B mutations in CD4+ large granular lymphocyte leukemia (dated by TCRdb to between 2021 and 2022). A note on the overall study: Among healthy controls, the CDR3 'QG' motif was associated with a particular HLA allele. TCRbeta repertoires of CD4+ T-cell large granular lymphocyte leukemia patients were compared with those of healthy blood donors. Flow cytometry on FACSCanto II or FACSVerse showed that the purified fractions were more than 95% pure among lymphocytes.

The immunoSEQ assay at survey resolution was applied to genomic DNA for sequencing of TCRbeta rearrangements. As for the original processing: In the TCR sequencing data, the smallest productive clonotype frequency that could be detected was 2.59 x 10-5. Only productive TCRbeta rearrangements, meaning sequences that were complete and in-frame, were kept for the analyses. The clonality of each sample was calculated as Simpson clonality in the immunoSEQ Analyzer version 3.0. Clones were grouped by frequency into very rare, small, medium, large (1-20%) or hyperexpanded (>20%) categories. OLGA 1.2.3 estimated generation probabilities, VDJtools produced V-gene circos plots, VDJdb was queried for specificities, and GLIPH identified CDR3 motifs. TCRdb stores this immuneACCESS table with in-frame sequences only. Part of the clones is absent; in the studies checked, under half of the shortfall reflects unresolved V genes, and no reason is known for the rest. That table gives V, J and clone size, and the DNA gave D and trimming. This sample lists around 34,000 clones; approximately 85% were detected once. The ten biggest clones cover roughly 1.2% of the sample.

What the work shows at the level of the full study, not this receptor alone: TRBV06-family usage was enriched among the top patient clones (8/27) compared with healthy controls (2/35). The main leukemic clonotypes were found to be private to each patient, although approximately 26% of the main leukemic clonotypes were detected at low frequency in the non-leukemic repertoires of other patients. CD4-sorted patient repertoires appeared more clonal than healthy CD4+ repertoires, and this difference persisted after removing the putative leukemic clones. The data were not HLA-matched, and the relatively small sample size could explain the higher clonality seen in CD4+ compared with CD8+ T-LGLL.

From the germline V gene, CDR1 is SGHTA and CDR2 is FQGTGA. Ends trimmed: V by 5 bases, J by 10 bases; bases unmatched to a gene: 24. Including the terminal cysteine and phenylalanine, the CDR3 comprises 20 residues. This entry keeps only the CDR3 DNA: 60 bases, framed from base 1. The healthy controls were 37 blood donors, and the buffy coats of these donors were supplied by the Finnish Red Cross blood service. All TCR-sequenced material derived from peripheral blood: patient blood samples and healthy donor buffy coats. Ficoll-Hypaque gradient centrifugation was used to isolate peripheral blood mononuclear cells. CD4+ cells were purified magnetically from the buffy coats of healthy controls. The Gentra Puregene Cell and Tissue kit was used for genomic DNA extraction, and quantification was performed on a Qubit 2.0 fluorometer. With regard to this clone: Its target antigen remains unknown. There are no base qualities to consult, and no much larger clone falls within one base.

This clonotype was obtained from a human donor in good health. The V and J genes are TRBV7-3 and TRBJ2-1, and 12 bases in between align with TRBD2. The sample taken for sequencing was CD4+ T cells from blood buffy coats. The CDR3 amino acid sequence is: CASSTNRGGASGGAQEEQFF. The DNA sequence is given as TGTGCCAGCAGCACTAACAGGGGCGGGGCTAGCGGGGGGGCCCAGGAGGAGCAGTTCTTC.